The sequence of this T cell receptor beta chain was determined in a study of blood T cell repertoires in COVID-19. V was pared by 0 bases and J by 3 bases, with 7 bases of the junction left unmatched. The CDR3 sequence is 16 residues long. The germline CDR1 and CDR2 sequences are LGHNA and YNFKEQ. TCRdb keeps only in-frame clones here, not all; method: immunoSEQ multiplex PCR. Here the sample spans hundreds of thousands of clones, roughly 90% being singletons. This receptor was identified in a woman in her thirties with active or convalescent COVID-19. The sequenced sample consisted of peripheral blood. The chain recombines TRBV4-2 with TRBJ1-1, with 7 bases identical to TRBD1. The CDR3 sequence is CASSQEQGNGDTEAFF. CDR3 nucleotide sequence: TGTGCCAGCAGCCAAGAACAGGGGAATGGGGACACTGAAGCTTTCTTT.